These 24 T cell receptor beta chains were sequenced from one sample in a study of blood T cell repertoires in COVID-19. The method was immunoSEQ multiplex PCR; TCRdb's version includes in-frame clones alone and lacks a portion of them. This sample carries 50,000 to 70,000 clones, 70% to 90% of them seen once, and the ten largest clones take about 4.9%. Sequencing used peripheral blood. All receptors come from a man aged 55 to 70 with acute or convalescent COVID-19.

This sequence joins TRBV5-1 and TRBJ1-2; D is ambiguous. The CDR3 has 12 amino acids. CDR1 and CDR2 (germline): SGHRS, YFSETQ. V was clipped by 0 bases and J by 7 bases, with 7 bases between them. CDR3: CASSLGGPGYTF. Here the CDR3 DNA reads TGCGCCAGCAGCTTGGGCGGCCCTGGCTACACCTTC.

The CDR3 protein is CASRTGFQGELFF. The CDR3 DNA is TGTGCCAGCAGAACAGGGTTCCAAGGGGAGCTGTTTTTT. The rearrangement uses TRBV3-1 (or the pseudogene TRBV3-2) and TRBJ2-2, with D possibly matching TRBD1 (6 bases). The germline V gene has CDR1 LGHDT and CDR2 YNNKEL (reference sequence). This CDR3 is built from 13 residues. The ends were cut back, 6 bases at V and 8 bases at J, with 13 bases in the middle.

V gene TRBV5-1 combines with J gene TRBJ2-7, with 8 bases identical to TRBD1. Germline V lookup: CDR1 SGHRS, CDR2 YFSETQ. V gave up 0 bases and J gave up 6 bases; unmatched junction bases: 14. This CDR3 is built from 17 residues. For the CDR3, the DNA is TGCGCCAGCAGCTTGGGGACAGGGCCAATGGGGTTTTCCGAGCAGTACTTC. Protein: CASSLGTGPMGFSEQYF. The full variable domain, its missing parts supplied by reference TRBV5-1 and TRBJ2-7, is KAGVTQTPRYLIKTRGQQVTLSCSPISGHRSVSWYQQTPGQGLQFLFEYFSETQRNKGNFPGRFSGRQFSNSRSEMNVSTLELGDSALYLCASSLGTGPMGFSEQYFGPGTRLTVT.

The chain employs TRBV5-1 and TRBJ1-1; the D is unclear. V was trimmed by 1 base and J by 4 bases, leaving 14 bases between them. The germline V gene has CDR1 SGHRS and CDR2 YFSETQ. This CDR3 contains 15 residues. The CDR3 region has the DNA TGCGCCAGCAGCTTGTTGGCAGACCGGGGCACTGAAGCTTTCTTT. This codes for CASSLLADRGTEAFF.

The chain couples TRBV11-1 to TRBJ2-7; D might be TRBD2 (5 bases). V lost 5 bases to trimming and J lost 3 bases, with 8 bases between them. CDR1 SGHAT and CDR2 FQDESV come from the germline V gene (reference sequence). The CDR3 runs to 12 residues. The CDR3 reads CASSNRDYEQYF. The CDR3 bases are TGTGCCAGCAGCAATCGGGACTACGAGCAGTACTTC.

The chain carries TRBV23-1 and TRBJ1-2; D call uncertain. TRBV23-1 is placed among ORFs of uncertain function. V shed 3 bases and J shed 5 bases, with 10 bases lying between them. The CDR3 runs to 13 residues. The CDR3, as DNA: TGCGCCAGCAGTCAGCCGACTGCGTATGGCTACACCTTC. The encoded protein is CASSQPTAYGYTF.

This clone was seen a single time. The chain combines TRBV7-8 with TRBJ1-2; D not resolved. From germline, CDR1 is SGHVS and CDR2 FQNEAQ. The CDR3 is 16 amino acids. Trimming removed 2 bases at V and 0 bases at J, with 13 bases between. CDR3 sequence reads: CASSLIRGKANYGYTF. As DNA, the CDR3 is TGTGCCAGCAGCTTAATTCGGGGAAAAGCTAACTATGGCTACACCTTC. Full variable domain (outside the CDR3, taken from reference TRBV7-8 and TRBJ1-2): GAGVSQSPRYKVAKRGQDVALRCDPISGHVSLFWYQQALGQGPEFLTYFQNEAQLDKSGLPSDRFFAERPEGSVSTLKIQRTQQEDSAVYLCASSLIRGKANYGYTFGSGTRLTVV.

The V gene is TRBV27, the J gene TRBJ1-1, with TRBD1 identical over 9 bases. CDR1 is MNHEY and CDR2 is SMNVEV in the germline V gene (reference sequence). The CDR3 runs to 14 residues. Unmatched junction bases numbered 4, after V lost 3 bases and J lost 5 bases. The CDR3 DNA follows: TGTGCCAGCAGTTTCCACGGACAGGGGACTGAAGCTTTCTTT. Translated: CASSFHGQGTEAFF.

V usage is TRBV10-3 and J usage is TRBJ1-6; D call uncertain. The germline V and J ends were trimmed by 0 bases and 7 bases, with 13 bases remaining between them. This CDR3 is built from 16 residues. Germline values: CDR1 ENHRY, CDR2 SYGVKD. The CDR3 loop reads CAISESGGAGNSPLHF. The CDR3 DNA sequence: TGTGCCATCAGTGAGTCGGGAGGAGCAGGCAATTCACCCCTCCACTTT.

V usage is TRBV7-9 and J usage is TRBJ1-2; D possibly corresponds to TRBD1 (5 bases). The CDR3 spans 14 residues. Trimming stripped 1 base from V and 7 bases from J, with 13 bases between. Germline values: CDR1 SEHNR, CDR2 FQNEAQ (reference sequence). CDR3 sequence: CASSLDYRSTGYTF. As DNA, the CDR3 is TGTGCCAGCAGCTTAGACTACAGGAGCACTGGCTACACCTTC.

This chain joins TRBV5-1 and TRBJ1-2; TRBD1 matches at 7 bases. The CDR3 has 15 residues. Trimming took 0 bases from V and 4 from J; bases not matched to a gene: 6. Germline loops: CDR1 SGHRS, CDR2 YFSETQ. CDR3 protein: CASSLEGGAGYGYTF. CDR3 DNA sequence: TGCGCCAGCAGCTTGGAAGGGGGCGCGGGCTATGGCTACACCTTC.

The chain couples TRBV11-2 to TRBJ1-6, with 10 positions matching TRBD1. Germline lookup yields CDR1 SGHAT and CDR2 FQNNGV. The CDR3 runs to 18 residues. V lost 5 bases to trimming and J lost 4 bases; unmatched junction nucleotides: 11. This CDR3 reads CASSPRSPGQGYNSPLHF. In DNA, the CDR3 is TGTGCCAGCAGCCCACGCTCGCCGGGACAGGGGTATAATTCACCCCTCCACTTT.

This clone has only a few counts. The chain links TRBV5-1 to TRBJ1-1; 9 bases match TRBD1. The CDR3 spans 16 residues. Germline V gene lookup returns CDR1 SGHRS and CDR2 YFSETQ. Trimming cost V 4 bases and J 1 base; bases outside gene matches: 8. CDR3 loop: CASSPGTGSQNTEAFF. CDR3 nucleotide sequence: TGCGCCAGCAGCCCCGGGACAGGGAGCCAGAACACTGAAGCTTTCTTT.

As DNA, the CDR3 is TGTGCCAGCAGCACTCGACAGGGAAGGACCGGGGAGCTGTTTTTT. It yields the protein CASSTRQGRTGELFF. This rearrangement joins TRBV5-4 to TRBJ2-2; the match to TRBD1 covers 7 bases. Trimming cost V 4 bases and J 5 bases; bases outside gene matches: 8. Germline CDR1 SGHNT, CDR2 YYREEE (reference sequence). The CDR3 runs to 15 residues.

This chain connects TRBV13 to TRBJ2-1, with D unclear. Germline CDR1 is PRHDT and CDR2 is FYEKMQ (reference sequence). The CDR3 length is 17 residues. The V and J ends lost 5 bases and 1 base respectively, with 18 bases between them. Written as DNA, the CDR3 is TGTGCCAGCAGCCCGCAGCTCCGAGAGGCGTCCTACAATGAGCAGTTCTTC. Translating it yields CASSPQLREASYNEQFF. Supplemented by reference TRBV13 and TRBJ2-1, the full variable domain reads AAGVIQSPRHLIKEKRETATLKCYPIPRHDTVYWYQQGPGQDPQFLISFYEKMQSDKGSIPDRFSAQQFSDYHSELNMSSLELGDSALYFCASSPQLREASYNEQFFGPGTRLTVL.

CDR3 bases: TGTGCCAGCAGCTTAATTGGGGGCGGGGATACGCAGTATTTT. It yields the protein CASSLIGGGDTQYF. The chain links TRBV7-3 to TRBJ2-3, with D perhaps matching TRBD1 (6 bases). The CDR3 contains 14 residues. Germline CDR1 reads SGHTA; CDR2 reads FQGTGA. V was cut by 1 base and J by 6 bases, with 11 bases left in between. Combining the CDR3 with reference TRBV7-3 and TRBJ2-3 gives the whole variable domain GAGVSQTPSNKVTEKGKYVELRCDPISGHTALYWYRQSLGQGPEFLIYFQGTGAADDSGLPNDRFFAVRPEGSVSTLKIQRTERGDSAVYLCASSLIGGGDTQYFGPGTRLTVL.

The chain has TRBV20-1 and TRBJ1-1; maybe TRBD1 (5 bases). V was clipped by 3 bases and J by 7 bases, with 6 bases between them. This CDR3 comprises 10 residues. CDR1 DFQATT and CDR2 SNEGSKA come from the germline V gene (reference sequence). As DNA, the CDR3 is TGCAGTGCTAGGACAGATGAAGCTTTCTTT. Translated, it gives CSARTDEAFF.

The V call is TRBV30, the J call TRBJ1-1; D is unclear. The V end was cut by 2 bases, the J end by 8 bases, with 12 bases between. The length of the CDR3 is 12 residues. Germline CDR1 is GTSNPN and CDR2 is SVGIG (reference sequence). The CDR3 protein is CAWSQRTAEAFF. The CDR3 coding sequence is TGTGCCTGGAGTCAAAGGACTGCCGAAGCTTTCTTT.

The rearrangement links TRBV11-2 to TRBJ1-3, with 7 bases lining up with TRBD1. The CDR3 sequence is 16 residues long. V shed 4 bases, J shed 0 bases, and the junction held 6 bases outside the gene matches. CDR1 and CDR2 (germline): SGHAT, FQNNGV. The DNA for the CDR3 is TGTGCCAGCAGCTCGGACAGGACACTCTCTGGAAACACCATATATTTT. Translating gives CASSSDRTLSGNTIYF.

The rearrangement links TRBV27 to TRBJ2-3; 8 bases are shared with TRBD2. J lost 0 bases, V lost 4 bases, and 3 bases had no gene match. Germline values: CDR1 MNHEY, CDR2 SMNVEV (reference sequence). The CDR3 is made up of 15 amino acids. DNA for the CDR3: TGTGCCAGCAGTTCCCCTAGCGGGAGCACAGATACGCAGTATTTT. It codes for CASSSPSGSTDTQYF.

V usage is TRBV7-3 and J usage is TRBJ1-1, with D uncertain. Germline CDR1 and CDR2: SGHTA and FQGTGA. CDR3 length: 13 residues. Trimming stripped 8 bases from V and 1 base from J, with 11 bases between. The CDR3 region is CASAVGPNTEAFF. The CDR3, as DNA: TGTGCCAGCGCCGTGGGCCCGAACACTGAAGCTTTCTTT.

The gene calls are TRBV29-1 and TRBJ2-2; 9 bases agree with TRBD1. Germline CDR1 is SQVTM and CDR2 is ANQGSEA. The CDR3 totals 14 residues. Germline trimming cut 5 bases from V and 2 bases from J; bases unmatched to any gene: 3. DNA for the CDR3: TGCAGCGTTCGGACAGGGGAAAACACCGGGGAGCTGTTTTTT. Its translation is CSVRTGENTGELFF.

J is TRBJ2-7 and V is TRBV7-9; TRBD1 aligns across 9 bases. Per germline, CDR1 SEHNR and CDR2 FQNEAQ (reference sequence). This CDR3 is 15 amino acids long. J was trimmed by 2 bases and V by 4 bases; bases with no gene match: 6. CDR3: CASSSDRGGTYEQYF. The DNA of the CDR3 is TGTGCCAGCAGCTCGGACAGGGGAGGGACCTACGAGCAGTACTTC.

The chain couples TRBV2 to TRBJ2-5; 11 bases agree with TRBD2. Losses at the gene ends were 8 bases for V and 0 bases for J; bases not matched to a gene: 14. The germline gives CDR1 SNHLY, CDR2 FYNNEI. This CDR3 is built from 18 residues. The CDR3 DNA reads TGTGCCAGCGGAAGAGGATGGCTAGCGGGAGGAAACCAAGAGACCCAGTACTTC. This gives the protein CASGRGWLAGGNQETQYF. Together with reference TRBV2 and TRBJ2-5, the CDR3 gives the full variable domain: EPEVTQTPSHQVTQMGQEVILRCVPISNHLYFYWYRQILGQKVEFLVSFYNNEISEKSEIFDDQFSVERPDGSNFTLKIRSTKLEDSAMYFCASGRGWLAGGNQETQYFGPGTRLLVL.